Listed below are T cell receptor beta chains from one sample, sequenced in a study of identical twins. Each CDR3 protein is one row after TCRdb ran MiXCR on the 5' RACE reads. The sample holds hundreds of thousands of distinct CDR3 sequences, over 15% seen once. The data also belong to a second study, concerning T cells expressing NK-cell markers.

Input material: PBMCs. The receptors were sampled from a young woman in good health. Each CDR3 is given with its conserved first and last residue. A D gene is named only where the DNA matches it firmly. Some rows mark clone size as missing; the rest say once, few, many or name a class of expanded clone.

abundance: many
v_gene: TRBV5-1
j_gene: TRBJ2-5
d_gene: -
CDR3aa: CASSFTGYQETQYF
CDR3nt: TGCGCCAGCAGCTTCACAGGATACCAAGAGACCCAGTACTTC

abundance: few
v_gene: TRBV12-3/TRBV12-4
j_gene: TRBJ2-7
d_gene: -
CDR3aa: CASGFAYTGEQYF
CDR3nt: TGTGCCAGCGGTTTTGCTTACACGGGCGAGCAGTACTTC

abundance: -
v_gene: TRBV29-1
j_gene: TRBJ1-2
d_gene: -
CDR3aa: CSVSARVFGYTF
CDR3nt: TGCAGCGTTTCAGCCCGGGTTTTCGGCTACACCTTC

abundance: few
v_gene: TRBV29-1
j_gene: TRBJ2-1
d_gene: -
CDR3aa: CSGARTGVRGEQFF
CDR3nt: TGCAGCGGTGCGCGTACGGGAGTTAGGGGTGAGCAGTTCTTC

abundance: many
v_gene: TRBV6-5
j_gene: TRBJ2-1
d_gene: TRBD1
CDR3aa: CASSYSTGGSYNEQFF
CDR3nt: TGTGCCAGCAGTTACTCCACAGGGGGCTCCTACAATGAGCAGTTCTTC

abundance: few
v_gene: TRBV2
j_gene: TRBJ2-7
d_gene: TRBD1
CDR3aa: CARAAGQGQAYEQYF
CDR3nt: TGTGCCAGAGCTGCGGGACAGGGACAGGCCTACGAGCAGTACTTC

abundance: -
v_gene: TRBV5-1
j_gene: TRBJ2-1
d_gene: TRBD2
CDR3aa: CASSLVPGGATYEQFF
CDR3nt: TGCGCCAGCAGCTTGGTGCCGGGAGGTGCTACATATGAGCAGTTCTTC

abundance: few
v_gene: TRBV6-1
j_gene: TRBJ1-5
d_gene: -
CDR3aa: CASRNTQGMPQHF
CDR3nt: TGTGCCAGCAGAAATACGCAGGGGATGCCCCAGCATTTT

abundance: few
v_gene: TRBV7-2
j_gene: TRBJ2-5
d_gene: -
CDR3aa: CASSLLDLETQYF
CDR3nt: TGTGCCAGCAGCTTATTGGATTTGGAGACCCAGTACTTC

abundance: -
v_gene: TRBV14
j_gene: TRBJ2-1
d_gene: -
CDR3aa: CASSQPTAYNEQFF
CDR3nt: TGTGCCAGCAGCCAACCGACAGCCTACAATGAGCAGTTCTTC

abundance: -
v_gene: TRBV15
j_gene: TRBJ2-4
d_gene: -
CDR3aa: CATSRDRGARDF
CDR3nt: TGTGCCACCAGCAGAGATCGTGGGGCAAGGGACTTC

abundance: -
v_gene: TRBV20-1
j_gene: TRBJ2-1
d_gene: TRBD2
CDR3aa: CSARLSGRDYNEQFF
CDR3nt: TGCAGTGCTAGACTAAGCGGGAGAGACTACAATGAGCAGTTCTTC

abundance: -
v_gene: TRBV20-1
j_gene: TRBJ2-1
d_gene: TRBD2
CDR3aa: CSAPGTSGRFYNEQFF
CDR3nt: TGCAGTGCGCCCGGGACTAGCGGGAGGTTTTACAATGAGCAGTTCTTC

abundance: few
v_gene: TRBV29-1
j_gene: TRBJ2-7
d_gene: -
CDR3aa: CSVGDSFVYEQYF
CDR3nt: TGCAGCGTTGGCGACTCGTTTGTCTACGAGCAGTACTTC

abundance: few
v_gene: TRBV20-1
j_gene: TRBJ2-3
d_gene: -
CDR3aa: CSAPMLVPDTQYF
CDR3nt: TGCAGTGCGCCTATGCTTGTCCCAGATACGCAGTATTTT

abundance: -
v_gene: TRBV7-8
j_gene: TRBJ1-5
d_gene: -
CDR3aa: CASSIGRAGNQPQHF
CDR3nt: TGTGCCAGCAGCATCGGCAGGGCGGGCAATCAGCCCCAGCATTTT

abundance: few
v_gene: TRBV6-2/TRBV6-3
j_gene: TRBJ2-7
d_gene: -
CDR3aa: CASSDLGTPYEQYF
CDR3nt: TGTGCCAGCAGCGACCTGGGGACTCCGTACGAGCAGTACTTC

abundance: -
v_gene: TRBV10-3
j_gene: TRBJ2-7
d_gene: -
CDR3aa: CAISLTSKSYEQYF
CDR3nt: TGTGCCATCAGCCTGACTAGTAAGAGCTACGAGCAGTACTTC

abundance: -
v_gene: TRBV30
j_gene: TRBJ1-6
d_gene: TRBD1
CDR3aa: CAWSVGTANSPLHF
CDR3nt: TGTGCCTGGAGTGTAGGGACAGCCAATTCACCCCTCCACTTT

abundance: -
v_gene: TRBV10-3
j_gene: TRBJ1-2
d_gene: -
CDR3aa: CAISEGSYGYTF
CDR3nt: TGTGCCATCAGTGAGGGCAGCTATGGCTACACCTTC

abundance: few
v_gene: TRBV18
j_gene: TRBJ2-3
d_gene: -
CDR3aa: CASSPTTTDTQYF
CDR3nt: TGTGCCAGCTCACCAACCACCACAGATACGCAGTATTTT

abundance: -
v_gene: TRBV7-2
j_gene: TRBJ2-7
d_gene: -
CDR3aa: CASSWDNLLYEQYF
CDR3nt: TGTGCCAGCAGCTGGGACAATCTCCTCTACGAGCAGTACTTC

abundance: few
v_gene: TRBV7-9
j_gene: TRBJ2-2
d_gene: -
CDR3aa: CASSFPPLSNTGELFF
CDR3nt: TGTGCCAGCAGCTTCCCCCCCCTATCGAACACCGGGGAGCTGTTTTTT

abundance: -
v_gene: TRBV15
j_gene: TRBJ2-3
d_gene: TRBD1
CDR3aa: CATSREYNWGGQGAADTQYF
CDR3nt: TGTGCCACCAGCAGAGAGTATAACTGGGGCGGACAGGGGGCAGCAGATACGCAGTATTTT

abundance: few
v_gene: TRBV4-3
j_gene: TRBJ2-1
d_gene: -
CDR3aa: CASSQPLEGEQFF
CDR3nt: TGCGCCAGCAGCCAACCCCTCGAGGGTGAGCAGTTCTTC

abundance: once
v_gene: TRBV6-5
j_gene: TRBJ1-6
d_gene: -
CDR3aa: CASSYSRQVDNSPLHF
CDR3nt: TGTGCCAGCAGTTACTCGAGGCAGGTTGATAATTCACCCCTCCACTTT

abundance: many
v_gene: TRBV10-3
j_gene: TRBJ1-1
d_gene: TRBD1
CDR3aa: CAISGTGLSQSSNTEAFF
CDR3nt: TGTGCCATCAGTGGGACAGGGCTCTCCCAATCCTCGAACACTGAAGCTTTCTTT

abundance: few
v_gene: TRBV29-1
j_gene: TRBJ2-2
d_gene: -
CDR3aa: CSVLMAGELFF
CDR3nt: TGCAGCGTTTTAATGGCCGGGGAGCTGTTTTTT

abundance: many
v_gene: TRBV7-6
j_gene: TRBJ2-1
d_gene: -
CDR3aa: CASSSGSTGYNEQFF
CDR3nt: TGTGCCAGCAGCTCAGGCTCAACCGGTTACAATGAGCAGTTCTTC

abundance: few
v_gene: TRBV9
j_gene: TRBJ2-1
d_gene: TRBD2
CDR3aa: CASSRRLAGENEQFF
CDR3nt: TGTGCCAGCAGCCGCAGGCTAGCGGGAGAAAATGAGCAGTTCTTC

abundance: -
v_gene: TRBV29-1
j_gene: TRBJ2-3
d_gene: -
CDR3aa: CSVGDWARPDTQYF
CDR3nt: TGCAGCGTTGGAGATTGGGCACGGCCAGATACGCAGTATTTT

abundance: -
v_gene: TRBV12-3/TRBV12-4
j_gene: TRBJ1-1
d_gene: -
CDR3aa: CASSFTQGEEAFF
CDR3nt: TGTGCCAGCAGTTTTACCCAGGGCGAGGAAGCTTTCTTT

abundance: many
v_gene: TRBV6-4
j_gene: TRBJ2-1
d_gene: TRBD1
CDR3aa: CASASGTGGYNEQFF
CDR3nt: TGTGCCAGCGCATCCGGGACAGGGGGCTACAATGAGCAGTTCTTC

abundance: -
v_gene: TRBV24-1
j_gene: TRBJ1-5
d_gene: -
CDR3aa: CATSPGQTFSNQPQHF
CDR3nt: TGTGCCACCTCCCCGGGACAAACGTTTAGCAATCAGCCCCAGCATTTT